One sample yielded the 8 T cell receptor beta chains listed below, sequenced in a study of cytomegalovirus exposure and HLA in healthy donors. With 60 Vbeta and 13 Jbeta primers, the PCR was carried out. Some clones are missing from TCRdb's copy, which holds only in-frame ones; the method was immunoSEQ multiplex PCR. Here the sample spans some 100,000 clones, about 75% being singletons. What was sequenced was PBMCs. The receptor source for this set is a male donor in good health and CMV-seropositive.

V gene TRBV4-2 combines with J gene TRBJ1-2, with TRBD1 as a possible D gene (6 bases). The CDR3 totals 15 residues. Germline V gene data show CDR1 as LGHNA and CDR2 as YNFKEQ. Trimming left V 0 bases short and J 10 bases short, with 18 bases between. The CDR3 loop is CASSQDFGQSEAYTF. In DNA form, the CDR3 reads TGTGCCAGCAGCCAAGATTTTGGACAGTCAGAGGCCTACACCTTC.

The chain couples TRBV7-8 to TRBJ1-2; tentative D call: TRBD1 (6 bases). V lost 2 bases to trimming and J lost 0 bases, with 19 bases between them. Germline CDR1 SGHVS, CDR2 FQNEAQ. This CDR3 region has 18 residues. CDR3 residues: CASSLLFGQNPTNYGYTF. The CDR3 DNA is TGTGCCAGCAGCTTACTGTTTGGACAGAACCCTACTAACTATGGCTACACCTTC.

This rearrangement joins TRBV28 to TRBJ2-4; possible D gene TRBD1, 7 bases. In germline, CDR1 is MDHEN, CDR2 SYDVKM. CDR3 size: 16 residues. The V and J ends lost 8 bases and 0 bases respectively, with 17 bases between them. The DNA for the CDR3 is TGTGCCAGCCGGGACAGACTAGATCTAGCCAAAAACATTCAGTACTTC. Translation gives CASRDRLDLAKNIQYF.

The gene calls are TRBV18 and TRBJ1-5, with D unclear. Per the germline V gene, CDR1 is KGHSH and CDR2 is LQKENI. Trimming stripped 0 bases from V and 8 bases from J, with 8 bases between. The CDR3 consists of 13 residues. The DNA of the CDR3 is TGTGCCAGCTCACCACCGGGCGGGGAGCCCCAGCATTTT. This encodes CASSPPGGEPQHF.

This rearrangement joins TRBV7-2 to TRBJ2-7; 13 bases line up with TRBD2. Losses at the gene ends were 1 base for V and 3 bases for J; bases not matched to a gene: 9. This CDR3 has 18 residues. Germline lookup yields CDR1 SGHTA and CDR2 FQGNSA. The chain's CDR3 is CASSLGHLWTSGGYEQYF. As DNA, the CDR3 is TGTGCCAGCAGCTTAGGGCACCTTTGGACTAGCGGGGGCTACGAGCAGTACTTC.

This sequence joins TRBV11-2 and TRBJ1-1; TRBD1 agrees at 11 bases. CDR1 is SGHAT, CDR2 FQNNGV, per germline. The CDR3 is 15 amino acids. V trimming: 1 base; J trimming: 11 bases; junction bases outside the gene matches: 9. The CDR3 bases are TGTGCCAGCAGCTTAGCCCGGACAGGGGGCTTGCGGGCTTTCTTT. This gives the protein CASSLARTGGLRAFF.

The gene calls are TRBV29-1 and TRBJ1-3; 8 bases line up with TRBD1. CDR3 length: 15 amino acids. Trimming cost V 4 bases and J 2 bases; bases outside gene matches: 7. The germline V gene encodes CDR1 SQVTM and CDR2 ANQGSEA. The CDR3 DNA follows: TGCAGCGTTGGCCAGGGGGCGTCTACTGGAAACACCATATATTTT. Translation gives CSVGQGASTGNTIYF.

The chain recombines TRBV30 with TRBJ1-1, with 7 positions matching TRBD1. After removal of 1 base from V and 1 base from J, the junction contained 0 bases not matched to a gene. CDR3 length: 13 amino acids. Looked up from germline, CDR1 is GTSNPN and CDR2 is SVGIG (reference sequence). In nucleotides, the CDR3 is TGTGCCTGGAGTGACAGGGGGAACACTGAAGCTTTCTTT. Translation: CAWSDRGNTEAFF.